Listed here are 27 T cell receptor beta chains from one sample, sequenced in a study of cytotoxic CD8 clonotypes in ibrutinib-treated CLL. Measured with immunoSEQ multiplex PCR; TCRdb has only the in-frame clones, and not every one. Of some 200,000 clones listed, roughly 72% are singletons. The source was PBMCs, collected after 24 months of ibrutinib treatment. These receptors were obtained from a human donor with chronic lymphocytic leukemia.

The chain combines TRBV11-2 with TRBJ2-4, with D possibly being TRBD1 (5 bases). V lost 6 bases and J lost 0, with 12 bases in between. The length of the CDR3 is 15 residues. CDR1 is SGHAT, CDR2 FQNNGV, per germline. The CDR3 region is CASRRGQLAKNIQYF. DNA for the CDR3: TGTGCCAGCAGAAGAGGACAACTAGCCAAAAACATTCAGTACTTC.

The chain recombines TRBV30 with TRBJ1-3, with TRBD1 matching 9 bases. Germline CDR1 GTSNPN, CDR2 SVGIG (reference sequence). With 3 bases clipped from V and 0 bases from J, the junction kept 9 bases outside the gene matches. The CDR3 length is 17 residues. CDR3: CAWSFWTGAFSGNTIYF. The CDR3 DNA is TGTGCCTGGAGCTTCTGGACAGGGGCTTTCTCTGGAAACACCATATATTTT.

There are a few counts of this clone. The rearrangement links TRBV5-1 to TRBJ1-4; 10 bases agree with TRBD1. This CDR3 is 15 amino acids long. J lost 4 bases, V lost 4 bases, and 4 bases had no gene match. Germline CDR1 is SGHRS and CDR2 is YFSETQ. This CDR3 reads CASSPWTGGNEKLFF. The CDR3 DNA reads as TGCGCCAGCAGCCCCTGGACAGGGGGTAATGAAAAACTGTTTTTT.

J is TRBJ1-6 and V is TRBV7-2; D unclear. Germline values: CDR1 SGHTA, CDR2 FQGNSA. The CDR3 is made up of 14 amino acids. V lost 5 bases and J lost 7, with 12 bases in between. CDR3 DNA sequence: TGTGCCAGCAGCCATTACGGGGAGAATTCACCCCTCCACTTT. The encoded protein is CASSHYGENSPLHF.

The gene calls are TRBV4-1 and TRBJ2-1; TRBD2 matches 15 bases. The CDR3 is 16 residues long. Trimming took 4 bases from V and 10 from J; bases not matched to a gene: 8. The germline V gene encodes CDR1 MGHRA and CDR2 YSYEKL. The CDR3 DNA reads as TGCGCCAGCAGCCCTCTTAGGACTAGCGGGGGGGGCGAGCAGTTCTTC. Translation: CASSPLRTSGGGEQFF.

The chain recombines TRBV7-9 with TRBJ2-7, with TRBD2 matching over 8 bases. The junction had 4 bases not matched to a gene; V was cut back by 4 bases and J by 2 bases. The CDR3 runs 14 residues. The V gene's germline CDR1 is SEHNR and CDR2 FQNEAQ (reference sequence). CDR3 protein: CASSSGGSPYEQYF. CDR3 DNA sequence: TGTGCCAGCAGCTCGGGGGGGTCCCCCTACGAGCAGTACTTC. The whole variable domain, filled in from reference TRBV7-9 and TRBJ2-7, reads DTGVSQNPRHKITKRGQNVTFRCDPISEHNRLYWYRQTLGQGPEFLTYFQNEAQLEKSRLLSDRFSAERPKGSFSTLEIQRTEQGDSAMYLCASSSGGSPYEQYFGPGTRLTVT.

The CDR3 protein is CASSPEQTNYGYTF. The CDR3 region has the DNA TGCGCCAGCAGCCCCGAACAGACTAACTATGGCTACACCTTC. V and J are TRBV5-1 and TRBJ1-2, with unresolved D. Germline V gene lookup returns CDR1 SGHRS and CDR2 YFSETQ. CDR3 size: 14 residues. The V end lost 4 bases, the J end lost 0 bases, and 10 bases lay between the germline ends.

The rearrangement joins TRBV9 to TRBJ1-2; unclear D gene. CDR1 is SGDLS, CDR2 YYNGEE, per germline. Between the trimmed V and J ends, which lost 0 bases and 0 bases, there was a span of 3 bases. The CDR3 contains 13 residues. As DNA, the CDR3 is TGTGCCAGCAGCGTAGAAGCTAACTATGGCTACACCTTC. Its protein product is CASSVEANYGYTF.

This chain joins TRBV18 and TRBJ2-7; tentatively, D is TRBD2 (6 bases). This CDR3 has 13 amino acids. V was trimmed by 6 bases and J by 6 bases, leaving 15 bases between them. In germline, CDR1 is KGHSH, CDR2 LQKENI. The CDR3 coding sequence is TGTGCCAGCTCGCAATCCCGGGGAGGCGAGCAGTACTTC. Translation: CASSQSRGGEQYF.

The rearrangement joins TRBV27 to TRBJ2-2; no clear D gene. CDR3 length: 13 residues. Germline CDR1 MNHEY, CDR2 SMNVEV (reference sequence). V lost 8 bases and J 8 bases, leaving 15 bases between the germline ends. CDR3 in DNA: TGTGCCAGCCACGCTTTACCCCTTGGGGAGCTGTTTTTT. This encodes CASHALPLGELFF.

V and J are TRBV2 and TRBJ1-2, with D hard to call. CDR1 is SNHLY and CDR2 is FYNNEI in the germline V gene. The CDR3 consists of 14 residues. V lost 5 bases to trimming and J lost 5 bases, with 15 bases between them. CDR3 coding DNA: TGTGCCAGCAGTCTGACACGGGAAGATTATGGCTACACCTTC. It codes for CASSLTREDYGYTF.

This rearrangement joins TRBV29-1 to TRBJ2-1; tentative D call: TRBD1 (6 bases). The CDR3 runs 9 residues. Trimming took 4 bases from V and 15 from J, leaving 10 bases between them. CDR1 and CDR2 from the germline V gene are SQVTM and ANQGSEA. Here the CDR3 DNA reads TGCAGCGTTGGGGGGCGTCGGTTCTTC. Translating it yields CSVGGRRFF.

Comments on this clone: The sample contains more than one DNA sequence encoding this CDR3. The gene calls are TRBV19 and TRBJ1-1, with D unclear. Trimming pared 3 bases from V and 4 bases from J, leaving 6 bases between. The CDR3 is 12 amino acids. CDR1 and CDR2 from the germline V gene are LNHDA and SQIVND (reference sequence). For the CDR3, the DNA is TGTGCCAGTAGTATGGGTGGCACTGAAGCTTTCTTT. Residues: CASSMGGTEAFF.

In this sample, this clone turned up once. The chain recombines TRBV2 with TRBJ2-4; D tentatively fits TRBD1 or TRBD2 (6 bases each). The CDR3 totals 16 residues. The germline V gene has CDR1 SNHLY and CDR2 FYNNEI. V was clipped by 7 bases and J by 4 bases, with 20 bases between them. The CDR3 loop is CASMVRGGQPKNIQYF. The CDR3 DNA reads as TGTGCCAGCATGGTACGAGGGGGGCAACCGAAAAACATTCAGTACTTC.

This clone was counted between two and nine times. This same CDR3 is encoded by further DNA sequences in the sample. The CDR3: CASSFGTSGTGELFF. In nucleotides, the CDR3 is TGTGCCAGCAGTTTTGGGACTAGCGGAACCGGGGAGCTGTTTTTT. The gene calls are TRBV28 and TRBJ2-2, with 11 positions matching TRBD2. This CDR3 is 15 amino acids long. V was pared by 3 bases and J by 5 bases, with 2 bases of the junction left unmatched. From germline, CDR1 is MDHEN and CDR2 SYDVKM.

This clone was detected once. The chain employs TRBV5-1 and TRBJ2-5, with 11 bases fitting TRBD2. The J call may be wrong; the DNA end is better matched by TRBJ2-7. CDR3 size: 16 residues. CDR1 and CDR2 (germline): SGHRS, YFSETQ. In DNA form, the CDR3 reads TGCGCCAGCAGCTTGATTAATAGCGGGAGGGTCTACGAGCAGTACTTC. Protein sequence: CASSLINSGRVYEQYF.

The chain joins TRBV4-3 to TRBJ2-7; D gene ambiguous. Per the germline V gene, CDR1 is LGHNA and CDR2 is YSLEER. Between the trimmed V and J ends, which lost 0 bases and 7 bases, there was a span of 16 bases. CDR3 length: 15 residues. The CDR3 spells CASSQDFGPLGEQYF. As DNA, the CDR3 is TGCGCCAGCAGCCAAGATTTCGGGCCCCTCGGGGAGCAGTACTTC.

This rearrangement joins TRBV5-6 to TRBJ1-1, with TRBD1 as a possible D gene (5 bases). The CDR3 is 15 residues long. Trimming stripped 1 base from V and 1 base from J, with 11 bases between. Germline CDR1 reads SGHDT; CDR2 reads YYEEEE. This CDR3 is CASSLFAGQNTEAFF. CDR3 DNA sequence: TGTGCCAGCAGCTTGTTCGCAGGGCAGAACACTGAAGCTTTCTTT.

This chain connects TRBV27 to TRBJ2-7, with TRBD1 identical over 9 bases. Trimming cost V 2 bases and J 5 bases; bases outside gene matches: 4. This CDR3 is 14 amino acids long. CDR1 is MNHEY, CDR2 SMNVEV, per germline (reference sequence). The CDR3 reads CASSLRGQGNEQYF. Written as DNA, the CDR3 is TGTGCCAGCAGTTTACGGGGACAGGGCAACGAGCAGTACTTC.

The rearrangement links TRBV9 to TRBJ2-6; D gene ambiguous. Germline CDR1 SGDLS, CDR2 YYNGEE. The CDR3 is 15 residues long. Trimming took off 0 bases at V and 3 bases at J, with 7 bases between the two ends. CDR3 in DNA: TGTGCCAGCAGCGTAGCTGCGTATGGGGCCAACGTCCTGACTTTC. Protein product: CASSVAAYGANVLTF.

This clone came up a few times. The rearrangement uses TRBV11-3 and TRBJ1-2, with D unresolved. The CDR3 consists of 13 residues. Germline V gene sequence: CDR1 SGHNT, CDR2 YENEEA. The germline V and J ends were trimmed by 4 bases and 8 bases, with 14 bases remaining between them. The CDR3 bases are TGTGCCAGCAGCTGCCCCCGAGGGAGAGGCTACACCTTC. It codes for CASSCPRGRGYTF.

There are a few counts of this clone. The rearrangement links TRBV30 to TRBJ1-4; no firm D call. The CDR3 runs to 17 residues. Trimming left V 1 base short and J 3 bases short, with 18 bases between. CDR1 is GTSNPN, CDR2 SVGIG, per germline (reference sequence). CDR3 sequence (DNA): TGTGCCTGGAGTGAGCGGTGGGGTTCGAAGGCTAATGAAAAACTGTTTTTT. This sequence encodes CAWSERWGSKANEKLFF.

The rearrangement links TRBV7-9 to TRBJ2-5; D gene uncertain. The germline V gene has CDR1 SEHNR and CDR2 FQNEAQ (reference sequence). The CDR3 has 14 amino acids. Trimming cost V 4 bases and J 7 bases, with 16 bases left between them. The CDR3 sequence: CASSSLFQDVTQYF. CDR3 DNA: TGTGCCAGCAGCTCTTTATTCCAGGATGTGACCCAGTACTTC.

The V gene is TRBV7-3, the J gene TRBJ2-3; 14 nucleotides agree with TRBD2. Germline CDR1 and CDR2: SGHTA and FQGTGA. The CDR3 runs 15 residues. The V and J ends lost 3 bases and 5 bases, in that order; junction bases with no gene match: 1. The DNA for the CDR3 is TGTGCCAGCAGCTTGGGACTAGCGGGAGTAGATACGCAGTATTTT. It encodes CASSLGLAGVDTQYF.

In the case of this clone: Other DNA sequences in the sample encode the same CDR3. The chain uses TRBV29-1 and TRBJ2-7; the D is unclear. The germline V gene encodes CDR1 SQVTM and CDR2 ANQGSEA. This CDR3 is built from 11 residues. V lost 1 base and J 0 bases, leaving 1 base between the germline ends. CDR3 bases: TGCAGCGTTGAAGTCTCCTACGAGCAGTACTTC. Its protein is CSVEVSYEQYF.

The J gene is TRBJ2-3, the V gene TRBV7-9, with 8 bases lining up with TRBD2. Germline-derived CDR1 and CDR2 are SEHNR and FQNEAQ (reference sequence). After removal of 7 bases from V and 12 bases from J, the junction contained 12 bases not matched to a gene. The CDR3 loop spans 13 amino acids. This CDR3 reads CASIATAGEHQYF. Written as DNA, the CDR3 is TGTGCCAGCATCGCTACAGCGGGAGAGCACCAGTATTTT.

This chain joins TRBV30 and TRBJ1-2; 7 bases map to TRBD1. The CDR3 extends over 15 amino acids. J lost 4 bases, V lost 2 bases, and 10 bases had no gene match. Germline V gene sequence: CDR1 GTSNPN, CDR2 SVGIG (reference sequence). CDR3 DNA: TGTGCCTGGAGTAACAAGAGACAGGGACTCTATGGCTACACCTTC. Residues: CAWSNKRQGLYGYTF.